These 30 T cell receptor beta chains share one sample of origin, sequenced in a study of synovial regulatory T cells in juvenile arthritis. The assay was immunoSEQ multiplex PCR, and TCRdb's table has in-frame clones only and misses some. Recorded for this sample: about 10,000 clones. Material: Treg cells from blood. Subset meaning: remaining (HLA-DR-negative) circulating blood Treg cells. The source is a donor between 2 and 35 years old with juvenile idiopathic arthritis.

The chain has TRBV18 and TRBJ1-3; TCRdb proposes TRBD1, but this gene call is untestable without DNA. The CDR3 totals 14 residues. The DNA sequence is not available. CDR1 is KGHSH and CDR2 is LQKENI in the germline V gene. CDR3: CASSPAGSGNTIYF. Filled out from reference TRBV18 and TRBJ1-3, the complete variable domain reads NAGVMQNPRHLVRRRGQEARLRCSPMKGHSHVYWYRQLPEEGLKFMVYLQKENIIDESGMPKERFSAEFPKEGPSILRIQQVVRGDSAAYFCASSPAGSGNTIYFGEGSWLTVV.

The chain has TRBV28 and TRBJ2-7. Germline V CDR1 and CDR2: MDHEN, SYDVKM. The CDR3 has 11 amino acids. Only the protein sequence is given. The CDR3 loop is CASSLYPEQYF.

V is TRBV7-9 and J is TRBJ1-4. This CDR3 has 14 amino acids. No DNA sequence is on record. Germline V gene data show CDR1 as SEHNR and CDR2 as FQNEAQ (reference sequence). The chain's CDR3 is CASSPGRVGEKLFF.

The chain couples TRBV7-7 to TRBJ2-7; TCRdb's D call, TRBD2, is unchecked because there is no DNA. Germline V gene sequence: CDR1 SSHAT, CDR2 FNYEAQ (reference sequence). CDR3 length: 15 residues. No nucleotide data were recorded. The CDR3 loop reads CASSLAAGGPYEQYF. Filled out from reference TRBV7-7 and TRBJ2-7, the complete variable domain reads GAGVSQSPRYKVTKRGQDVTLRCDPISSHATLYWYQQALGQGPEFLTYFNYEAQPDKSGLPSDRFSAERPEGSISTLTIQRTEQRDSAMYRCASSLAAGGPYEQYFGPGTRLTVT.

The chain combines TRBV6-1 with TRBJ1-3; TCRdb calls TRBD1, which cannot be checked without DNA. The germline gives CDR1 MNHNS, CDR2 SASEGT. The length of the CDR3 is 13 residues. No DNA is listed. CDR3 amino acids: CASTRTGGNTIYF.

CDR3 protein: CASSTANTGELFF. The V gene is TRBV6-5, the J gene TRBJ2-2. Germline-derived CDR1 and CDR2 are MNHEY and SVGAGI. The CDR3 has 13 amino acids. A DNA sequence was not provided.

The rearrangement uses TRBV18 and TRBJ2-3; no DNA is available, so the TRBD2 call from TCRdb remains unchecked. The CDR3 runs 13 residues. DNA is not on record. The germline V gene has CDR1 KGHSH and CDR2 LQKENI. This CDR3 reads CASLEQRADTQYF.

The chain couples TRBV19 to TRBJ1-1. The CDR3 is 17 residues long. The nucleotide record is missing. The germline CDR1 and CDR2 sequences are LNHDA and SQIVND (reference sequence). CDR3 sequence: CASSPGVGVSMNTEAFF. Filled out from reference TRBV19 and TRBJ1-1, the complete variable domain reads DGGITQSPKYLFRKEGQNVTLSCEQNLNHDAMYWYRQDPGQGLRLIYYSQIVNDFQKGDIAEGYSVSREKKESFPLTVTSAQKNPTAFYLCASSPGVGVSMNTEAFFGQGTRLTVV.

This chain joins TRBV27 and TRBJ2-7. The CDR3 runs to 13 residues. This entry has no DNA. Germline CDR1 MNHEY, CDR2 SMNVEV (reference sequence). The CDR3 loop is CASSLTRVYEQYF.

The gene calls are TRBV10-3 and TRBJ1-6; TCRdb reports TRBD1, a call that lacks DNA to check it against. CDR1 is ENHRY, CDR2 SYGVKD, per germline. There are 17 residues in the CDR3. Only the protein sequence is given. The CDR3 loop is CAISVGGMNSYNSPLHF.

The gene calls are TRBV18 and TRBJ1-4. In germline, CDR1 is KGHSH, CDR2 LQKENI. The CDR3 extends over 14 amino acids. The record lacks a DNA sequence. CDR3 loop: CASSPQGLDEKLFF.

This CDR3 reads CASSTRGGYEQYF. V is TRBV5-1 and J is TRBJ2-7; there is no DNA to check the TCRdb D call of TRBD1. CDR1 is SGHRS, CDR2 YFSETQ, per germline. This CDR3 has 13 amino acids. Only the protein is on record.

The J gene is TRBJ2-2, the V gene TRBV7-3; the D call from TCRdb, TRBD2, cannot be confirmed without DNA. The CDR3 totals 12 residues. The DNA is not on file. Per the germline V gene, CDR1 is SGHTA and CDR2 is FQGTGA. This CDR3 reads CASSLDSGELFF.

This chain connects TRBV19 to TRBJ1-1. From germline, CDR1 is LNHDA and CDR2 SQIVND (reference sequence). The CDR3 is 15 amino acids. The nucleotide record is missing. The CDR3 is CASNGGSRLGTEAFF.

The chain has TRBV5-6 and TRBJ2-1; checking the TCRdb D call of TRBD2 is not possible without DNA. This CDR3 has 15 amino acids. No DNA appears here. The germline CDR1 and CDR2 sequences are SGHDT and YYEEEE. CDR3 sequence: CASSFRTSPYNEQFF.

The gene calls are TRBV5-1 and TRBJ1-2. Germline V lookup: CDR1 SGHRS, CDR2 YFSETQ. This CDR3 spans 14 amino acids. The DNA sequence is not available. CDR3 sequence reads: CASSFDLRRNGYTF.

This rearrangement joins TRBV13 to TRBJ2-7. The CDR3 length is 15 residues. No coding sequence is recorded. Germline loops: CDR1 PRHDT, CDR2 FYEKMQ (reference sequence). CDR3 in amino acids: CASSFLGRRDGEQYF.

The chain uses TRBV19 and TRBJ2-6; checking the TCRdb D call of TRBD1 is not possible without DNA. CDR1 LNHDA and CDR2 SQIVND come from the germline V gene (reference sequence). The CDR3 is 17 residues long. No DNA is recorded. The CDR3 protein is CASSAAWLDRGSPVLTF. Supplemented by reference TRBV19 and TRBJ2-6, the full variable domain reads DGGITQSPKYLFRKEGQNVTLSCEQNLNHDAMYWYRQDPGQGLRLIYYSQIVNDFQKGDIAEGYSVSREKKESFPLTVTSAQKNPTAFYLCASSAAWLDRGSPVLTFGAGSRLTVL.

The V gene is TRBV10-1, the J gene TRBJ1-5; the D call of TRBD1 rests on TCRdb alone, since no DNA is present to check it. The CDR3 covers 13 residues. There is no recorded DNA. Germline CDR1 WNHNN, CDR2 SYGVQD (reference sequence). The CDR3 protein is CASSDDRDAPQHF.

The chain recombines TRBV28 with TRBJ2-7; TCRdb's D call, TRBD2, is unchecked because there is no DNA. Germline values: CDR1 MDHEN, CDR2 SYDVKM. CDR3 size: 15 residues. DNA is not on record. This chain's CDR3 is CASSRPGLAKYEQYF.

CDR3 sequence reads: CASSSTSGSNEQFF. This chain connects TRBV7-9 to TRBJ2-1; TCRdb returns TRBD1, unconfirmable since there is no DNA. This CDR3 region has 14 residues. Only the protein is on record. Germline CDR1 reads SEHNR; CDR2 reads FQNEAQ (reference sequence).

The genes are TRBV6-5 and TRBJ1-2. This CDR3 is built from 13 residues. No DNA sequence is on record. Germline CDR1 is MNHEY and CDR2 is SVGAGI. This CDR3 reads CASSVRGNYGYTF.

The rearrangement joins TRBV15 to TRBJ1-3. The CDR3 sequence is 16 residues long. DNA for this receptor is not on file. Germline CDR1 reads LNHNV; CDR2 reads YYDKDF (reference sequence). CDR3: CATSLGTGISGNTIYF.

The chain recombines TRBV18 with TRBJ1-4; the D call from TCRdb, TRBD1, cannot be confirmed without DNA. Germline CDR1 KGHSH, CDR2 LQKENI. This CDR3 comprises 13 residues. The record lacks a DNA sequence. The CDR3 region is CASSPNRGEKLFF.

The CDR3 reads CASSKEDSSYEQYF. The chain carries TRBV21-1 and TRBJ2-7; TCRdb reports TRBD1, a call that lacks DNA to check it against. TRBV21-1 is tagged as a pseudogene. There are 14 residues in the CDR3. No DNA appears here.

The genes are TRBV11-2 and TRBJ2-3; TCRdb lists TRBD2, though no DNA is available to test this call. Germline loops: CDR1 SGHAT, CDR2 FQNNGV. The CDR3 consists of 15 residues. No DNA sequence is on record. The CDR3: CASSLGVSSPDTQYF.

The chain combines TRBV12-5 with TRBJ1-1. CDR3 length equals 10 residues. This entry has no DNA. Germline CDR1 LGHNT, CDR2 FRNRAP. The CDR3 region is CASGVTEAFF.

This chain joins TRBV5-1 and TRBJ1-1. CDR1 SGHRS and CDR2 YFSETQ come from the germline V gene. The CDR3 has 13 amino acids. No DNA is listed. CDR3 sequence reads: CASSLRVDTEAFF.

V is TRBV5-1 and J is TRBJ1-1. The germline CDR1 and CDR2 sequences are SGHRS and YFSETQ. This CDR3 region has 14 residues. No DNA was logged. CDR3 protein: CASSAMAGSTEAFF.

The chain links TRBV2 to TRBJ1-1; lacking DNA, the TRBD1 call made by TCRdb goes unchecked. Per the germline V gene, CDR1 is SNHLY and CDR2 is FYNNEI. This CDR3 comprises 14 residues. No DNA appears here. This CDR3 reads CASRLQPSNTEAFF. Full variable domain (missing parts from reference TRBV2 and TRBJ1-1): EPEVTQTPSHQVTQMGQEVILRCVPISNHLYFYWYRQILGQKVEFLVSFYNNEISEKSEIFDDQFSVERPDGSNFTLKIRSTKLEDSAMYFCASRLQPSNTEAFFGQGTRLTVV.